This T cell receptor beta chain was observed in a study of blood T cell repertoires in COVID-19. Germline V lookup: CDR1 KGHSH, CDR2 LQKENI. The CDR3 spans 14 residues. The V gene lost 1 base and the J gene lost 6 bases, with 10 bases spanning the gap. Profiling relied on immunoSEQ multiplex PCR, and the TCRdb table lists in-frame clones only, not all of them. The sample lists 250,000 to 400,000 clones; roughly nine tenths were seen once. The sequencing input was PBMCs or T cells enriched from blood (not recorded which). V and J are TRBV18 and TRBJ1-5, with D possibly matching TRBD1 (5 bases). The TCR was taken from a man aged 60 to 69 who had recovered from COVID-19. The CDR3 region has the DNA TGTGCCAGCTCACCACGGCAGGGAAGTCAGCCCCAGCATTTT. Its translation is CASSPRQGSQPQHF.